The 28 T cell receptor beta chains reported below all come from one sample, sequenced in a study of T cells after yellow fever vaccination. TCRdb processed the 5' RACE reads anew with MiXCR; each CDR3 protein has one entry. The repertoire includes about 110,000 distinct CDR3 sequences, approximately 8.4% of them detected once, and around 25% sits in the top ten. The sample consisted of CD8+ T cells sorted from PBMCs, taken 45 days after the yellow fever booster vaccination. These TCRs come from a young man who received the YFV17D yellow fever vaccine.

This clonotype was found many times. This rearrangement joins TRBV4-3 to TRBJ1-2, with D possibly matching TRBD1 (5 bases). Germline CDR1 and CDR2: LGHNA and YSLEER. This CDR3 has 14 residues. V shed 2 bases and J shed 7 bases, with 14 bases lying between them. CDR3 DNA sequence: TGCGCCAGCAGCCAATTATCAGGGTTGGGTGGCTACACCTTC. Its translation is CASSQLSGLGGYTF.

This clonotype was counted many times. The V gene is TRBV9, the J gene TRBJ2-5, with no clear D. Trimming pared 0 bases from V and 7 bases from J, leaving 10 bases between. The CDR3 consists of 13 residues. CDR1 SGDLS and CDR2 YYNGEE come from the germline V gene. The CDR3 DNA reads TGTGCCAGCAGCGTAGTTGGTGATGGGACCCAGTACTTC. This gives the protein CASSVVGDGTQYF.

This clonotype occurred a few times. The gene calls are TRBV20-1 and TRBJ1-5, with D perhaps matching TRBD1 (6 bases). The CDR3 has 14 amino acids. Deletions cut 1 base from V and 8 bases from J, with 15 bases between. Germline CDR1 and CDR2: DFQATT and SNEGSKA (reference sequence). CDR3 DNA sequence: TGCAGTGCTAGAGGGACAGATTTCATGGAGCCCCAGCATTTT. Its protein product is CSARGTDFMEPQHF.

V is TRBV4-3 and J is TRBJ1-1; D gene unclear. Trimming took 0 bases from V and 0 from J, leaving 5 bases between them. This CDR3 region has 14 residues. Looked up from germline, CDR1 is LGHNA and CDR2 is YSLEER. In DNA form, the CDR3 reads TGCGCCAGCAGCCAAGATTTGTTGAACACTGAAGCTTTCTTT. Amino acids: CASSQDLLNTEAFF.

The rearrangement joins TRBV12-3 or TRBV12-4 to TRBJ1-1; no reliable D call. Deletions cut 6 bases from V and 5 bases from J, with 10 bases between. The CDR3 consists of 12 residues. CDR3: CASRMIGTEAFF. CDR3 DNA sequence: TGTGCCAGCAGAATGATTGGGACTGAAGCTTTCTTT.

This clonotype appeared many times. This chain links TRBV2 with TRBJ2-1, with 14 bases matching TRBD2. V shed 0 bases, J shed 9 bases, and the junction held 7 bases outside the gene matches. Looked up from germline, CDR1 is SNHLY and CDR2 is FYNNEI. This CDR3 has 17 residues. The CDR3 is CASSEALAGLAGVEQFF. The DNA for the CDR3 is TGTGCCAGCAGTGAAGCGTTAGCGGGACTAGCGGGAGTTGAGCAGTTCTTC.

This clonotype has ten or more counts. The J gene is TRBJ2-7, the V gene TRBV5-1; 8 positions match TRBD1. Trimming removed 0 bases from V and 5 bases from J; junction bases left unmatched: 4. The CDR3 has 14 amino acids. CDR1 and CDR2 (germline): SGHRS, YFSETQ. The CDR3 coding sequence is TGCGCCAGCAGCTTGGGACAGGGGTTAGACGAGCAGTACTTC. Translating gives CASSLGQGLDEQYF.

This clonotype was counted ten times or more. This sequence joins TRBV4-3 and TRBJ2-1; TRBD1 is a possible D gene (6 bases). This CDR3 is built from 16 residues. Germline CDR1 is LGHNA and CDR2 is YSLEER. Trimming took 3 bases from V and 0 from J, leaving 12 bases between them. The CDR3 bases are TGCGCCAGCAGCCAGACCACAGGGAACTCCTACAATGAGCAGTTCTTC. Residues: CASSQTTGNSYNEQFF.

About this clonotype: Being one base from a much bigger clone, this may be a read error. The genes are TRBV9 and TRBJ1-2, with D possibly matching TRBD1 (5 bases). The CDR3 consists of 16 residues. Germline V gene data show CDR1 as SGDLS and CDR2 as YYNGEE. V lost 3 bases to trimming and J lost 6 bases, with 21 bases between them. CDR3 in DNA: TGTGCCAGCAGCGCATCCATCCGACAGTGGAACGATGGCTACACCTTC. It specifies CASSASIRQWNDGYTF.

This chain joins TRBV27 and TRBJ2-7, with D tentatively TRBD2 (7 bases). Germline V gene data show CDR1 as MNHEY and CDR2 as SMNVEV (reference sequence). The V and J ends lost 2 bases and 5 bases respectively, with 16 bases between them. The CDR3 totals 15 residues. Written as DNA, the CDR3 is TGTGCCAGCAGTTTAAACGGGGGGCGCGTCGACGAGCAGTACTTC. Protein sequence: CASSLNGGRVDEQYF.

This clonotype was seen at least ten times. The rearrangement links TRBV30 to TRBJ2-1; D is uncertain. The CDR3 extends over 10 amino acids. Trimming pared 2 bases from V and 7 bases from J, leaving 3 bases between. Germline CDR1 and CDR2: GTSNPN and SVGIG (reference sequence). The CDR3 here is CAWSTNEQFF. In DNA form, the CDR3 reads TGTGCCTGGAGTACAAATGAGCAGTTCTTC.

This clonotype was found a few times. This rearrangement joins TRBV27 to TRBJ2-7; the match to TRBD2 covers 8 bases. The CDR3 runs 16 residues. Per the germline V gene, CDR1 is MNHEY and CDR2 is SMNVEV (reference sequence). J lost 0 bases, V lost 5 bases, and 9 bases had no gene match. In DNA form, the CDR3 reads TGTGCCAGCAGTCTCTTAACTAGCGGCGTCTCCTACGAGCAGTACTTC. Translated: CASSLLTSGVSYEQYF.

This clonotype was seen at least ten times. This chain joins TRBV7-9 and TRBJ2-7; 7 bases match TRBD2. The CDR3 sequence is 15 residues long. The junction had 7 bases not matched to a gene; V was cut back by 3 bases and J by 2 bases. The germline V gene encodes CDR1 SEHNR and CDR2 FQNEAQ (reference sequence). CDR3 in DNA: TGTGCCAGCAGCTTCCGCGGGAGTCCCCCCTACGAGCAGTACTTC. It translates to CASSFRGSPPYEQYF.

This clonotype showed up many times. The V and J genes are TRBV9 and TRBJ2-1; TRBD2 aligns across 8 bases. CDR3 length: 15 amino acids. V shed 3 bases and J 10 bases; nucleotides not matched to a gene: 12. The germline V gene has CDR1 SGDLS and CDR2 YYNGEE. CDR3 region: CASSAGGRPSREQFF. Written as DNA, the CDR3 is TGTGCCAGCAGCGCGGGAGGGCGGCCTTCGCGGGAGCAGTTCTTC. Together with reference TRBV9 and TRBJ2-1, the CDR3 gives the full variable domain: DSGVTQTPKHLITATGQRVTLRCSPRSGDLSVYWYQQSLDQGLQFLIQYYNGEERAKGNILERFSAQQFPDLHSELNLSSLELGDSALYFCASSAGGRPSREQFFGPGTRLTVL.

Notes on this clonotype: A read error is possible here, since a much larger clone lies one base away. The rearrangement links TRBV27 to TRBJ2-1, with no clear D. The germline gives CDR1 MNHEY, CDR2 SMNVEV (reference sequence). There are 15 residues in the CDR3. The DNA of the CDR3 is TGTGTCAGCAGTACGACCCCTGGCTACTACAATGAGCAGTTCTTC. This translates into CVSSTTPGYYNEQFF.

This clonotype appeared a few times. The genes are TRBV5-4 and TRBJ2-7, with D unresolved. Deletions cut 1 base from V and 0 bases from J, with 11 bases between. The CDR3 contains 15 residues. Germline assignment: CDR1 SGHNT and CDR2 YYREEE (reference sequence). The CDR3, as DNA: TGTGCCAGCAGCTTGCATGGAGACCCCTCCTACGAGCAGTACTTC. Amino acid sequence: CASSLHGDPSYEQYF.

This clonotype has a count of ten or more. The chain is built from TRBV4-2 and TRBJ2-2, with TRBD1 as a possible D gene (6 bases). Trimming cost V 0 bases and J 6 bases, with 11 bases left between them. CDR3 size: 15 residues. Germline-derived CDR1 and CDR2 are LGHNA and YNFKEQ. Written as DNA, the CDR3 is TGTGCCAGCAGCCAAGAAGGGGGTACTCCCGGGGAGCTGTTTTTT. Its protein product is CASSQEGGTPGELFF.

This clonotype was detected many times. The J gene is TRBJ2-2, the V gene TRBV4-3; no clear D. The V gene's germline CDR1 is LGHNA and CDR2 YSLEER. Trimming cost V 0 bases and J 3 bases, with 8 bases left between them. The CDR3 has 15 residues. In DNA, the CDR3 is TGCGCCAGCAGCCAAGATCTTATGGACACCGGGGAGCTGTTTTTT. It specifies CASSQDLMDTGELFF.

This clonotype has a handful of counts. The chain combines TRBV6-1 with TRBJ2-1; 10 bases match TRBD2. V lost 4 bases to trimming and J lost 6 bases; unmatched junction nucleotides: 6. Germline V gene lookup returns CDR1 MNHNS and CDR2 SASEGT. The length of the CDR3 is 15 residues. The CDR3: CASSATSGAANEQFF. The DNA of the CDR3 is TGTGCCAGCAGTGCCACTAGCGGGGCGGCCAATGAGCAGTTCTTC.

The sample holds many counts of this clonotype. This chain connects TRBV12-3 or TRBV12-4 to TRBJ2-3; D gene unclear. The CDR3 contains 14 residues. V dropped 6 bases and J dropped 10 bases, with 20 bases sitting between them. This CDR3 is CASSPPGIPVPQYF. CDR3 coding DNA: TGTGCCAGCAGCCCTCCTGGGATCCCGGTTCCGCAGTATTTT.

This clonotype was recorded at least ten times. This chain connects TRBV5-5 to TRBJ2-3, with TRBD2 identical over 10 bases. Per germline, CDR1 SGHKS and CDR2 YYEKEE (reference sequence). The V and J ends lost 4 bases and 5 bases, in that order; junction bases with no gene match: 13. The CDR3 length is 17 residues. CDR3 in amino acids: CASSSFLAGDFQDTQYF. In DNA, the CDR3 is TGTGCCAGCAGCAGTTTTCTAGCGGGAGATTTTCAAGATACGCAGTATTTT.

This clonotype was counted ten times or more. The J gene is TRBJ2-7, the V gene TRBV7-9; tentative D call: TRBD2 (5 bases). Germline V gene sequence: CDR1 SEHNR, CDR2 FQNEAQ (reference sequence). Between the trimmed V and J ends, which lost 2 bases and 4 bases, there was a span of 12 bases. This CDR3 has 14 amino acids. This CDR3 reads CASSLSTRRYEQYF. For the CDR3, the DNA is TGTGCCAGCAGCTTAAGTACCAGGAGGTACGAGCAGTACTTC.

This clonotype was found once. The V and J genes are TRBV30 and TRBJ2-7; 9 bases map to TRBD1. There are 12 residues in the CDR3. Germline CDR1 GTSNPN, CDR2 SVGIG (reference sequence). Losses at the gene ends were 7 bases for V and 3 bases for J; bases not matched to a gene: 4. Written as DNA, the CDR3 is TGTGCCTTAAAGACAGGGGGCTACGAGCAGTACTTC. This encodes CALKTGGYEQYF. The entire variable domain, with the rest obtained from reference TRBV30 and TRBJ2-7, is as follows: SQTIHQWPATLVQPVGSPLSLECTVEGTSNPNLYWYRQAAGRGLQLLFYSVGIGQISSEVPQNLSASRPQDRQFILSSKKLLLSDSGFYLCALKTGGYEQYFGPGTRLTVT.

This clonotype was seen at least ten times. The chain is built from TRBV9 and TRBJ2-7; D possibly corresponds to TRBD2 (5 bases). This CDR3 region has 16 residues. Per germline, CDR1 SGDLS and CDR2 YYNGEE. V lost 0 bases and J 2 bases, leaving 15 bases between the germline ends. As DNA, the CDR3 is TGTGCCAGCAGCGTAGATCTGGGGAGCAGACCCTACGAGCAGTACTTC. Translated: CASSVDLGSRPYEQYF.

The genes are TRBV7-2 and TRBJ2-2; TRBD2 aligns across 7 bases. Germline V gene lookup returns CDR1 SGHTA and CDR2 FQGNSA. V lost 4 bases to trimming and J lost 0 bases; unmatched junction nucleotides: 8. This CDR3 contains 17 residues. The CDR3 DNA is TGTGCCAGCAGCTACCGGACTAGTCGCCCGAACACCGGGGAGCTGTTTTTT. It is translated as CASSYRTSRPNTGELFF.

The chain combines TRBV7-2 with TRBJ2-1; 7 bases line up with TRBD2. CDR1 is SGHTA, CDR2 FQGNSA, per germline. The CDR3 runs 15 residues. Unmatched junction bases numbered 6, after V lost 6 bases and J lost 1 base. CDR3 in amino acids: CASSRDYLSYNEQFF. Written as DNA, the CDR3 is TGTGCCAGCAGTCGGGACTACCTATCCTACAATGAGCAGTTCTTC.

In this sample, this clonotype turned up many times. The V call is TRBV29-1, the J call TRBJ2-7; either TRBD1 or TRBD2 may fit D (6 bases each). CDR1 is SQVTM, CDR2 ANQGSEA, per germline. V was clipped by 6 bases and J by 0 bases, with 18 bases between them. The CDR3 runs 15 residues. CDR3 region: CSVLRGEASSYEQYF. The CDR3 DNA reads TGCAGCGTCTTAAGGGGGGAGGCTAGCTCCTACGAGCAGTACTTC.

In its sample, this clonotype was seen many times. This rearrangement joins TRBV6-2 or TRBV6-3 to TRBJ2-7, with D hard to call. V was pared by 0 bases and J by 7 bases, with 7 bases between. This CDR3 is 12 amino acids long. Germline V gene sequence: CDR1 MNHEY, CDR2 SVGEGT. The CDR3 nucleotides read TGTGCCAGCAGTTACTCCAGGATGGAGCAGTACTTC. Residues: CASSYSRMEQYF.